One sample yielded the 13 T cell receptor beta chains listed below, sequenced in a study of cytomegalovirus exposure and HLA in healthy donors. The PCR contained 60 Vbeta and 13 Jbeta primers. Some clones are missing from TCRdb's copy, which holds only in-frame ones; the method was immunoSEQ multiplex PCR. The repertoire holds about 160,000 clones, with 75% to 85% as singletons. The sequenced sample consisted of PBMCs. The receptors here all came from a man aged 45 to 65 in good health and CMV-seropositive.

This clone appeared once. This sequence joins TRBV2 and TRBJ2-3, with a weak D call TRBD2 (5 bases). The CDR3 runs to 15 residues. The germline CDR1 and CDR2 sequences are SNHLY and FYNNEI. The ends were cut back, 9 bases at V and 3 bases at J, with 19 bases in the middle. The CDR3 sequence: CASGGGLIKTDTQYF. The CDR3 DNA follows: TGTGCCAGTGGAGGAGGCCTAATAAAGACAGATACGCAGTATTTT.

The V call is TRBV5-1, the J call TRBJ2-5; 15 bases agree with TRBD2. The CDR3 spans 14 residues. The V gene end was trimmed by 8 bases and the J gene end by 3 bases; junction bases not matched to a gene: 2. Germline lookup yields CDR1 SGHRS and CDR2 YFSETQ. The CDR3 is CASGLAGGEETQYF. For the CDR3, the DNA is TGCGCCAGTGGACTAGCGGGAGGGGAAGAGACCCAGTACTTC.

The chain recombines TRBV5-1 with TRBJ1-6; TRBD1 agrees at 7 bases. This CDR3 region has 14 residues. V shed 3 bases, J shed 8 bases, and the junction held 5 bases outside the gene matches. Germline values: CDR1 SGHRS, CDR2 YFSETQ. Written as DNA, the CDR3 is TGCGCCAGCAGCTCCAGACAGGGTGATTCACCCCTCCACTTT. It specifies CASSSRQGDSPLHF.

The rearrangement joins TRBV28 to TRBJ2-7; TRBD1 matches 9 bases. This CDR3 comprises 14 residues. CDR1 MDHEN and CDR2 SYDVKM come from the germline V gene. Trimming at V came to 6 bases and at J to 3 bases, leaving 6 bases not matched to a gene. The CDR3 loop reads CASSGTDRGYEQYF. For the CDR3, the DNA is TGTGCCAGCAGCGGAACGGACAGGGGCTACGAGCAGTACTTC.

V gene TRBV27 combines with J gene TRBJ1-6; 11 positions agree with TRBD1. Germline V gene data show CDR1 as MNHEY and CDR2 as SMNVEV (reference sequence). The CDR3 has 16 residues. The V segment lost 3 bases and the J segment 7 bases; nucleotides outside the gene matches: 5. CDR3 sequence: CASSFLGQGENSPLHF. The CDR3 coding sequence is TGTGCCAGCAGTTTCCTGGGACAGGGGGAGAATTCACCCCTCCACTTT.

The chain joins TRBV5-1 to TRBJ1-2; 7 nucleotides line up with TRBD1. V lost 4 bases and J lost 8; bases outside the gene matches: 5. The CDR3 sequence is 12 residues long. In germline, CDR1 is SGHRS, CDR2 YFSETQ. The CDR3 DNA reads as TGCGCCAGCAGCCTCACAGGGGAGGGCTACACCTTC. Protein sequence: CASSLTGEGYTF.

This clone was counted a single time. The V call is TRBV7-8, the J call TRBJ2-2, with TRBD1 identical over 8 bases. V shed 6 bases and J 6 bases; nucleotides not matched to a gene: 9. CDR3 length: 15 residues. The germline gives CDR1 SGHVS, CDR2 FQNEAQ. The CDR3 here is CASRQQGAQSGELFF. CDR3 sequence (DNA): TGTGCCAGCAGACAGCAGGGGGCGCAGTCCGGGGAGCTGTTTTTT. Together with reference TRBV7-8 and TRBJ2-2, the CDR3 gives the full variable domain: GAGVSQSPRYKVAKRGQDVALRCDPISGHVSLFWYQQALGQGPEFLTYFQNEAQLDKSGLPSDRFFAERPEGSVSTLKIQRTQQEDSAVYLCASRQQGAQSGELFFGEGSRLTVL.

V gene TRBV18 combines with J gene TRBJ2-1; no definite D call. Trimming shortened V by 2 bases and J by 5 bases, and 10 bases separated the two germline ends. There are 14 residues in the CDR3. In germline, CDR1 is KGHSH, CDR2 LQKENI. CDR3 sequence reads: CASSPTIRDNEQFF. CDR3 coding DNA: TGTGCCAGCTCACCAACAATCCGGGACAATGAGCAGTTCTTC.

The V and J genes are TRBV2 and TRBJ2-5; 9 nucleotides match TRBD1. With V trimmed by 5 bases and J by 5 bases, 15 bases remained unmatched. Germline V gives CDR1 SNHLY, CDR2 FYNNEI. This CDR3 has 17 amino acids. The CDR3 DNA sequence: TGTGCCAGCAGTTTGGGACAGGGATTGCCCTTTCAGGAGACCCAGTACTTC. Translating gives CASSLGQGLPFQETQYF.

This chain uses TRBV5-4 with TRBJ2-5; weak D call: TRBD2 (6 bases). The V gene's germline CDR1 is SGHNT and CDR2 YYREEE (reference sequence). The CDR3 has 14 residues. The ends were cut back, 3 bases at V and 1 base at J, with 10 bases in the middle. CDR3 in amino acids: CASSSREGQETQYF. CDR3 DNA: TGTGCCAGCAGCTCGCGGGAAGGCCAAGAGACCCAGTACTTC.

The chain couples TRBV11-3 to TRBJ2-3; 14 positions match TRBD2. The trim removed 3 bases at V and 6 bases at J, leaving 5 bases unmatched. The germline V gene encodes CDR1 SGHNT and CDR2 YENEEA. This CDR3 region has 16 residues. The CDR3 loop reads CASSLTSGRAADTQYF. DNA of the CDR3: TGTGCCAGCAGCTTGACTAGCGGGAGGGCGGCTGATACGCAGTATTTT. The entire variable domain, with the rest obtained from reference TRBV11-3 and TRBJ2-3, is as follows: EAGVVQSPRYKIIEKKQPVAFWCNPISGHNTLYWYLQNLGQGPELLIRYENEEAVDDSQLPKDRFSAERLKGVDSTLKIQPAELGDSAVYLCASSLTSGRAADTQYFGPGTRLTVL.

The chain uses TRBV6-5 and TRBJ2-3, with D possibly matching TRBD1 (6 bases). Between the trimmed V and J ends, which lost 3 bases and 1 base, there was a span of 14 bases. This CDR3 region has 16 residues. Per the germline V gene, CDR1 is MNHEY and CDR2 is SVGAGI. The CDR3 DNA reads as TGTGCCAGCAGTTATGGGCAGGGGCGCGGCACAGATACGCAGTATTTT. Its protein is CASSYGQGRGTDTQYF.

On this clone itself: An end of the junction differs from the germline gene, which may be a read error. This same CDR3 is encoded by further DNA sequences in the sample. J is TRBJ1-5 and V is TRBV19, with D uncertain. CDR1 is LNHDA, CDR2 SQIVND, per germline (reference sequence). This CDR3 is built from 15 residues. The CDR3 DNA reads as TGTGCCAGTAGGGCGGTCGACTTGGAATGGGAGCCTCAGCATTTT. It is translated as CASRAVDLEWEPQHF.